The rows below give T cell receptor beta chains drawn from one sample of a study of shared clonotypes between healthy human individuals. Generated by immunoSEQ multiplex PCR, the TCRdb table keeps only in-frame clones and is missing some. The table has roughly 850,000 clones, 96% seen once; the top ten hold around 0.21%. Material: naive CD8+ T cells sorted from blood. The receptors stem from a man aged 25-40 years in good health. Each CDR3 is given with its conserved first and last residue. D genes are given only for firm matches. Clone size is shown for a subset of rows, as once, few, many or a class of expanded clone.

D gene: TRBD1
clone size: .
V gene: TRBV6-5
J gene: TRBJ2-2
CDR3 protein: CASSYSTGGTGELFF
CDR3 DNA: TGTGCCAGCAGTTACTCGACAGGGGGGACCGGGGAGCTGTTTTTT

D gene: .
clone size: .
V gene: TRBV7-2
J gene: TRBJ1-3
CDR3 protein: CASKDRRLGSSGNTIYF
CDR3 DNA: TGTGCCAGCAAAGACCGACGCCTTGGTAGCTCTGGAAACACCATATATTTT

D gene: TRBD2
clone size: .
V gene: TRBV28
J gene: TRBJ2-1
CDR3 protein: CASSRLIAGDPHNEQFF
CDR3 DNA: TGTGCCAGCAGCCGGTTAATAGCGGGAGATCCCCACAATGAGCAGTTCTTC

D gene: .
clone size: .
V gene: TRBV7-9
J gene: TRBJ2-2
CDR3 protein: CASSLMDTGELFF
CDR3 DNA: TGTGCCAGCAGCTTGATGGACACCGGGGAGCTGTTTTTT

D gene: .
clone size: .
V gene: TRBV28
J gene: TRBJ1-2
CDR3 protein: CASSILGLSYGYTF
CDR3 DNA: TGTGCCAGCAGTATCCTGGGACTGAGCTATGGCTACACCTTC

D gene: .
clone size: .
V gene: TRBV7-9
J gene: TRBJ2-3
CDR3 protein: CASRLNLEEPGTDTQYF
CDR3 DNA: TGTGCCAGCAGACTAAATCTAGAGGAGCCGGGCACAGATACGCAGTATTTT

D gene: TRBD2
clone size: .
V gene: TRBV4-1
J gene: TRBJ2-3
CDR3 protein: CASSQESSGSVYTQYF
CDR3 DNA: TGCGCCAGCAGCCAAGAGTCTAGCGGGAGCGTGTATACGCAGTATTTT

D gene: .
clone size: .
V gene: TRBV14
J gene: TRBJ2-5
CDR3 protein: CASSHDLGQETQYF
CDR3 DNA: TGTGCCAGCAGCCATGATCTAGGGCAAGAGACCCAGTACTTC

D gene: TRBD1
clone size: .
V gene: TRBV6-5
J gene: TRBJ1-1
CDR3 protein: CASFKGAGTEAFF
CDR3 DNA: TGTGCCAGCTTCAAGGGGGCAGGGACTGAAGCTTTCTTT

D gene: TRBD1
clone size: .
V gene: TRBV5-1
J gene: TRBJ1-5
CDR3 protein: CASSPRDRGPRNLSHNQPQHF
CDR3 DNA: TGCGCCAGCAGCCCCCGGGACAGGGGGCCAAGAAACCTCTCTCATAATCAGCCCCAGCATTTT

D gene: .
clone size: .
V gene: TRBV2
J gene: TRBJ2-5
CDR3 protein: CASSEREGEPYETQYF
CDR3 DNA: TGTGCCAGCAGTGAAAGGGAGGGGGAACCTTATGAGACCCAGTACTTC

D gene: .
clone size: .
V gene: TRBV5-1
J gene: TRBJ2-7
CDR3 protein: CASRGQEAYEQYF
CDR3 DNA: TGCGCCAGCAGAGGGCAGGAGGCCTACGAGCAGTACTTC

D gene: .
clone size: .
V gene: TRBV27
J gene: TRBJ2-7
CDR3 protein: CASSSYSNSYEQYF
CDR3 DNA: TGTGCCAGCAGTTCATACTCCAACTCCTACGAGCAGTACTTC

D gene: .
clone size: .
V gene: TRBV7-9
J gene: TRBJ2-5
CDR3 protein: CASSFNRGETQYF
CDR3 DNA: TGTGCCAGCAGCTTTAACCGGGGGGAGACCCAGTACTTC

D gene: .
clone size: .
V gene: TRBV20-1
J gene: TRBJ2-3
CDR3 protein: CSARERGTQYF
CDR3 DNA: TGCAGTGCTAGAGAGCGAGGTACGCAGTATTTT

D gene: .
clone size: .
V gene: TRBV6-5
J gene: TRBJ2-6
CDR3 protein: CASRQTVSGANVLTF
CDR3 DNA: TGTGCCAGCAGACAAACCGTCTCTGGGGCCAACGTCCTGACTTTC

D gene: TRBD2
clone size: .
V gene: TRBV7-9
J gene: TRBJ2-7
CDR3 protein: CASTWIPGGYEQYF
CDR3 DNA: TGTGCCAGCACGTGGATCCCGGGAGGGTACGAGCAGTACTTC

D gene: .
clone size: .
V gene: TRBV10-3
J gene: TRBJ2-7
CDR3 protein: CAIRGMGYEQYF
CDR3 DNA: TGTGCCATCCGGGGGATGGGTTACGAGCAGTACTTC

D gene: TRBD2
clone size: once
V gene: TRBV19
J gene: TRBJ2-1
CDR3 protein: CASSQVAGAGYEQFF
CDR3 DNA: TGTGCCAGTAGTCAAGTAGCGGGAGCGGGGTATGAGCAGTTCTTC

D gene: TRBD1
clone size: .
V gene: TRBV27
J gene: TRBJ2-7
CDR3 protein: CASSASYTGDEQYF
CDR3 DNA: TGTGCCAGCAGTGCTAGCTATACAGGGGACGAGCAGTACTTC

D gene: .
clone size: .
V gene: TRBV19
J gene: TRBJ1-1
CDR3 protein: CASSIEELGRGTEAFF
CDR3 DNA: TGTGCCAGTAGTATAGAAGAATTGGGTCGAGGCACTGAAGCTTTCTTT

D gene: .
clone size: .
V gene: TRBV28
J gene: TRBJ2-2
CDR3 protein: CASLQGDRAGELFF
CDR3 DNA: TGTGCCAGTCTACAAGGGGATAGGGCCGGGGAGCTGTTTTTT

D gene: TRBD2
clone size: .
V gene: TRBV7-9
J gene: TRBJ2-3
CDR3 protein: CASSSTTSVSTDTQYF
CDR3 DNA: TGTGCCAGCAGCTCCACAACTAGCGTGAGCACAGATACGCAGTATTTT

D gene: TRBD1
clone size: .
V gene: TRBV7-2
J gene: TRBJ2-1
CDR3 protein: CASSLDTGVAYNEQFF
CDR3 DNA: TGTGCCAGCAGCTTAGATACAGGGGTGGCCTACAATGAGCAGTTCTTC

D gene: TRBD1
clone size: .
V gene: TRBV7-2
J gene: TRBJ2-1
CDR3 protein: CASSSTGGSVLF
CDR3 DNA: TGTGCCAGCAGCTCGACAGGGGGCAGTGTGCTCTTC

D gene: TRBD1
clone size: .
V gene: TRBV29-1
J gene: TRBJ1-1
CDR3 protein: CSVWDRENTEAFF
CDR3 DNA: TGCAGCGTTTGGGACAGGGAGAACACTGAAGCTTTCTTT

D gene: .
clone size: .
V gene: TRBV9
J gene: TRBJ1-4
CDR3 protein: CASSVGVGFGEKLFF
CDR3 DNA: TGTGCCAGCAGCGTAGGGGTAGGGTTTGGCGAAAAACTGTTTTTT

D gene: .
clone size: .
V gene: TRBV28
J gene: TRBJ1-2
CDR3 protein: CASSYPAGDYGYTF
CDR3 DNA: TGTGCCAGCAGTTATCCGGCGGGTGACTATGGCTACACCTTC

D gene: .
clone size: .
V gene: TRBV27
J gene: TRBJ2-2
CDR3 protein: CASSLLFHTGIGELFF
CDR3 DNA: TGTGCCAGCAGTTTACTCTTCCATACCGGCATCGGGGAGCTGTTTTTT

D gene: .
clone size: .
V gene: TRBV28
J gene: TRBJ2-1
CDR3 protein: CASSFRSGEQFF
CDR3 DNA: TGTGCCAGCAGTTTTCGTAGCGGTGAGCAGTTCTTC

D gene: .
clone size: .
V gene: TRBV30
J gene: TRBJ1-4
CDR3 protein: CAWSVAGVEKLFF
CDR3 DNA: TGTGCCTGGAGTGTAGCGGGAGTTGAAAAACTGTTTTTT

D gene: .
clone size: .
V gene: TRBV21-1
J gene: TRBJ2-1
CDR3 protein: CASSRKGTGGFNEQFF
CDR3 DNA: TGTGCCAGCAGCAGAAAGGGGACAGGGGGCTTCAATGAGCAGTTCTTC

D gene: TRBD1
clone size: .
V gene: TRBV19
J gene: TRBJ2-3
CDR3 protein: CASSIEGTAQDQYF
CDR3 DNA: TGTGCCAGTAGTATAGAAGGGACAGCCCAGGACCAGTATTTT

D gene: TRBD1
clone size: .
V gene: TRBV7-7
J gene: TRBJ2-7
CDR3 protein: CASSLHRGNYEQYF
CDR3 DNA: TGTGCCAGCAGCTTACACAGGGGAAACTACGAGCAGTACTTC

D gene: .
clone size: .
V gene: TRBV7-9
J gene: TRBJ2-7
CDR3 protein: CASSTDTQAYEQYF
CDR3 DNA: TGTGCCAGCAGCACGGACACCCAAGCCTACGAGCAGTACTTC

D gene: TRBD2
clone size: .
V gene: TRBV2
J gene: TRBJ2-1
CDR3 protein: CASSGANFNEQFF
CDR3 DNA: TGTGCCAGTAGCGGGGCAAATTTCAATGAGCAGTTCTTC

D gene: .
clone size: .
V gene: TRBV10-3
J gene: TRBJ2-3
CDR3 protein: CAISEVVSTDTQYF
CDR3 DNA: TGTGCCATCAGTGAGGTAGTGAGCACAGATACGCAGTATTTT